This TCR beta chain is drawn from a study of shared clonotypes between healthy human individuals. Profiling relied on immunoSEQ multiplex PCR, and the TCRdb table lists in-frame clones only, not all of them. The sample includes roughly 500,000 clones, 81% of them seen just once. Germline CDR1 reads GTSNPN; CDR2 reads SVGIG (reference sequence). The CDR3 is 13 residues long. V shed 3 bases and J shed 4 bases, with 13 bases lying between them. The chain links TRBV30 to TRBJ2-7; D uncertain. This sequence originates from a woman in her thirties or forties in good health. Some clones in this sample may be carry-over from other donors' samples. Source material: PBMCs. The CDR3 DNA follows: TGTGCCTGGAGCTCCGGAGCCGGATACGAGCAGTACTTC. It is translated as CAWSSGAGYEQYF.